Listed here is a single T cell receptor beta chain. Its antigen is unknown. These data come from a study of T cells in Graves' hyperthyroidism and ophthalmopathy. The wider study: At the time of initial diagnosis and before any treatment, peripheral blood was collected. Overall study findings and caveats: A 13 V-J signature model discriminated ophthalmopathy versus stable hyperthyroidism.

RNA transcripts served as the template for amplifying TCR beta CDR3 regions. First-round RT-PCR of the TCR CDR3 relied on the HTBI primer set. Each CDR3 protein is one row after TCRdb ran MiXCR on the multiplex PCR reads. The sample lists hundreds of thousands of distinct CDR3 sequences, under 25% occurring once. This CDR3 contains 15 residues. The germline gives CDR1 MDHEN, CDR2 SYDVKM. V lost 5 bases, J lost 2 bases, and 14 bases lay in between. The clonotype comes from a man between 25 and 39 years old with Graves' ophthalmopathy. This chain links TRBV28 with TRBJ2-3; D is possibly TRBD2 (5 bases). The sequenced sample consisted of blood. CDR3 DNA sequence: TGTGCCAGCAGTCCCCAAGCGGAATTCACAGATACGCAGTATTTT. It translates to CASSPQAEFTDTQYF.